Following are 23 T cell receptor beta chains from one sample sequenced in a study of OX40 agonist ivuxolimab in advanced cancers. Assay: immunoSEQ multiplex PCR; the TCRdb copy retains only in-frame clones and omits some. The data contain some 33,000 clones, 85% to 90% of them singletons. Sequencing was performed on CD4+ or CD8+ T cells sorted from blood, taken in a trial of the OX40 agonist ivuxolimab. These receptors were collected from an adult with an advanced solid tumor such as melanoma, head and neck, liver or kidney cancer.

The V and J genes are TRBV11-2 and TRBJ2-5; D is perhaps TRBD2 (6 bases). The DNA matches TRBJ2-7 better at its end, which makes the J call doubtful. This CDR3 spans 14 amino acids. The germline CDR1 and CDR2 sequences are SGHAT and FQNNGV. Here the CDR3 reads CASSYDAGTYEQYF. DNA for the CDR3: TGTGCCAGCAGCTACGACGCGGGGACCTACGAGCAGTACTTC.

The CDR3 region has the DNA TGTGCCAGCAGCCCAAACAGGGGGAGGGAGACCCAGTACTTC. This encodes CASSPNRGRETQYF. The V gene is TRBV28, the J gene TRBJ2-5; TRBD1 aligns across 8 bases. The germline gives CDR1 MDHEN, CDR2 SYDVKM. The V gene end was trimmed by 6 bases and the J gene end by 5 bases; junction bases not matched to a gene: 8. The CDR3 totals 14 residues. Supplemented by reference TRBV28 and TRBJ2-5, the full variable domain reads DVKVTQSSRYLVKRTGEKVFLECVQDMDHENMFWYRQDPGLGLRLIYFSYDVKMKEKGDIPEGYSVSREKKERFSLILESASTNQTSMYLCASSPNRGRETQYFGPGTRLLVL.

The chain has TRBV6-6 and TRBJ2-2; D remains unclear. The V gene's germline CDR1 is MNHNY and CDR2 SVGAGI (reference sequence). The CDR3 is 12 residues long. Deletions cut 6 bases from V and 7 bases from J, with 9 bases between. CDR3 DNA sequence: TGTGCCAGCAGCACCGACGTCGGGGAGCTGTTTTTT. Translation gives CASSTDVGELFF.

The genes are TRBV30 and TRBJ2-1; D perhaps matches TRBD1 (5 bases). This CDR3 comprises 12 residues. Per the germline V gene, CDR1 is GTSNPN and CDR2 is SVGIG (reference sequence). The V and J ends lost 8 bases and 6 bases respectively, with 14 bases between them. The CDR3 coding sequence is TGTGCCGGGCAGGGATTTGGCAATGAGCAGTTCTTC. Protein: CAGQGFGNEQFF.

The rearrangement links TRBV7-6 to TRBJ2-1; 10 nucleotides line up with TRBD2. Losses at the gene ends were 5 bases for V and 9 bases for J; bases not matched to a gene: 16. CDR1 is SGHVS and CDR2 is FNYEAQ in the germline V gene. The CDR3 consists of 17 residues. The DNA of the CDR3 is TGTGCCAGCAGCCACCCCTCCGTGGGAGCGGGGGGGCCTGAGCAGTTCTTC. Encoded protein: CASSHPSVGAGGPEQFF.

The rearrangement joins TRBV9 to TRBJ2-5, with D perhaps TRBD1 or TRBD2 (5 bases each). V was cut by 4 bases and J by 13 bases, with 23 bases left in between. The CDR3 spans 14 residues. Germline CDR1 SGDLS, CDR2 YYNGEE. CDR3 DNA: TGTGCCAGCAGCTCCGGAAGGGACCAAGAGACCGGGTACTTC. This gives the protein CASSSGRDQETGYF.

V is TRBV27 and J is TRBJ2-3; no firm D call. The length of the CDR3 is 15 residues. V was shortened by 2 bases and J by 0 bases, with 9 bases between the two germline ends. Germline-derived CDR1 and CDR2 are MNHEY and SMNVEV (reference sequence). The CDR3 reads CASSLALTSTDTQYF. In DNA, the CDR3 is TGTGCCAGCAGTTTAGCGTTAACTAGCACAGATACGCAGTATTTT.

The chain combines TRBV7-9 with TRBJ2-3, with 9 bases lining up with TRBD2. This CDR3 is 15 amino acids long. The germline V gene encodes CDR1 SEHNR and CDR2 FQNEAQ (reference sequence). Trimming took 4 bases from V and 1 from J; bases not matched to a gene: 3. The CDR3 is CASSWLAGRTDTQYF. In nucleotides, the CDR3 is TGTGCCAGCAGCTGGCTAGCGGGGCGCACAGATACGCAGTATTTT.

The J gene is TRBJ2-3, the V gene TRBV28; D is possibly TRBD2 (6 bases). The CDR3 is 13 amino acids. The V gene lost 6 bases and the J gene lost 0 bases, with 7 bases spanning the gap. Per the germline V gene, CDR1 is MDHEN and CDR2 is SYDVKM. In DNA, the CDR3 is TGTGCCAGCAGGGGGACTAGCACAGATACGCAGTATTTT. It translates to CASRGTSTDTQYF.

The genes are TRBV28 and TRBJ2-7; D remains unclear. The V gene lost 5 bases and the J gene lost 2 bases, with 13 bases spanning the gap. Germline V CDR1 and CDR2: MDHEN, SYDVKM. The CDR3 sequence is 14 residues long. CDR3 amino acids: CASSLNLAPYEQYF. The CDR3 DNA sequence: TGTGCCAGCAGTCTCAATCTTGCCCCCTACGAGCAGTACTTC.

The gene calls are TRBV11-2 and TRBJ2-3, with 12 bases that match TRBD2. Germline CDR1 is SGHAT and CDR2 is FQNNGV. The CDR3 totals 17 residues. With 5 bases clipped from V and 5 bases from J, the junction kept 11 bases outside the gene matches. The CDR3: CASSLYGLAGWGDTQYF. The CDR3 DNA is TGTGCCAGCAGCCTCTACGGACTAGCGGGGTGGGGAGATACGCAGTATTTT. The whole variable domain, filled in from reference TRBV11-2 and TRBJ2-3, reads EAGVAQSPRYKIIEKRQSVAFWCNPISGHATLYWYQQILGQGPKLLIQFQNNGVVDDSQLPKDRFSAERLKGVDSTLKIQPAKLEDSAVYLCASSLYGLAGWGDTQYFGPGTRLTVL.

This chain uses TRBV29-1 with TRBJ2-7; the D call may be TRBD1 or TRBD2 (5 bases each). Germline V gene sequence: CDR1 SQVTM, CDR2 ANQGSEA. The V and J ends lost 3 bases and 4 bases respectively, with 16 bases between them. The CDR3 is 14 amino acids. The CDR3 DNA follows: TGCAGCGTTGAGGTCGGGACCCTAGGGTACGAGCAGTACTTC. Amino acid sequence: CSVEVGTLGYEQYF.

This chain joins TRBV25-1 and TRBJ2-1; D gene ambiguous. Germline V gene sequence: CDR1 MGHDK, CDR2 SYGVNS. V gave up 6 bases and J gave up 5 bases, with 2 bases separating them. This CDR3 contains 10 residues. In nucleotides, the CDR3 is TGTGCCAGCAGGGACAATGAGCAGTTCTTC. It translates to CASRDNEQFF. Looking up the rest from reference TRBV25-1 and TRBJ2-1 gives the full variable domain: EADIYQTPRYLVIGTGKKITLECSQTMGHDKMYWYQQDPGMELHLIHYSYGVNSTEKGDLSSESTVSRIRTEHFPLTLESARPSHTSQYLCASRDNEQFFGPGTRLTVL.

The gene calls are TRBV27 and TRBJ2-5; tentative D call: TRBD1 (5 bases). The CDR3 spans 13 residues. Germline V gene sequence: CDR1 MNHEY, CDR2 SMNVEV (reference sequence). Trimming took off 6 bases at V and 3 bases at J, with 11 bases between the two ends. Written as DNA, the CDR3 is TGTGCCAGCAGGGTGACAGCTGAAGAGACCCAGTACTTC. Amino acid sequence: CASRVTAEETQYF.

This clone has only one observation. The chain is built from TRBV6-6 and TRBJ2-5, with D possibly called TRBD1 or TRBD2 (5 bases each). Near its end, the DNA agrees better with TRBJ2-7, so the J call may be wrong. The length of the CDR3 is 15 residues. CDR1 and CDR2 from the germline V gene are MNHNY and SVGAGI (reference sequence). The CDR3 nucleotides are TGTGCCAGCAGTTTCTCCGGGACGGAGTTCTACGAGCAGTACTTC. Residues: CASSFSGTEFYEQYF.

This clone showed up just a few times. The rearrangement uses TRBV27 and TRBJ2-7; no definite D call. Germline V CDR1 and CDR2: MNHEY, SMNVEV (reference sequence). The CDR3 runs to 15 residues. V dropped 3 bases and J dropped 5 bases, with 17 bases sitting between them. The CDR3: CASSLAPTAVHEQYF. The CDR3 region has the DNA TGTGCCAGCAGTTTGGCCCCGACTGCGGTTCACGAGCAGTACTTC.

The V gene is TRBV7-6, the J gene TRBJ2-7; perhaps TRBD1 as D (5 bases). Trimming took off 1 base at V and 0 bases at J, with 10 bases between the two ends. There are 15 residues in the CDR3. Germline V gene sequence: CDR1 SGHVS, CDR2 FNYEAQ. CDR3 bases: TGTGCCAGCAGCTTAGGGACATCTGGCTCCTACGAGCAGTACTTC. Amino acids: CASSLGTSGSYEQYF.

With respect to this clone: This may be a read error, as it is one base from a much larger clone. This chain links TRBV27 with TRBJ2-7; D is possibly TRBD1 (5 bases). The V gene's germline CDR1 is MNHEY and CDR2 SMNVEV (reference sequence). This CDR3 spans 17 amino acids. The CDR3 spells CASSFFPHRQLAYERYF. CDR3 in DNA: TGTGCCAGCAGTTTTTTTCCCCATCGACAGTTAGCCTACGAGCGGTACTTC.

This rearrangement joins TRBV27 to TRBJ1-2; TRBD1 might be the D (5 bases). This CDR3 contains 14 residues. From germline, CDR1 is MNHEY and CDR2 SMNVEV (reference sequence). Between the trimmed V and J ends, which lost 2 bases and 6 bases, there was a span of 13 bases. For the CDR3, the DNA is TGTGCCAGCAGTTTAAGCCCCGGGGCGAATGGCTACACCTTC. Residues: CASSLSPGANGYTF.

This clone appeared once. The chain couples TRBV27 to TRBJ2-1; D gene uncertain. The CDR3 totals 15 residues. V lost 8 bases and J lost 4, with 18 bases in between. Germline CDR1 MNHEY, CDR2 SMNVEV (reference sequence). Written as DNA, the CDR3 is TGTGCCAGCTGGCCCCTCGGATTTAAATACAATGAGCAGTTCTTC. Translation: CASWPLGFKYNEQFF.

This clone was found a few times. The CDR3 DNA reads as TGTGCCAGCAGTTCCGGACAGGGTAATTCACCCCTCCACTTT. Its translation: CASSSGQGNSPLHF. J is TRBJ1-6 and V is TRBV28; 8 nucleotides align to TRBD1. The germline CDR1 and CDR2 sequences are MDHEN and SYDVKM. CDR3 size: 14 residues. Trimming removed 4 bases from V and 6 bases from J; junction bases left unmatched: 2.

This chain connects TRBV7-3 to TRBJ1-1; D is uncertain. Germline-derived CDR1 and CDR2 are SGHTA and FQGTGA. V was clipped by 5 bases and J by 8 bases, with 15 bases between them. CDR3 length: 13 residues. DNA of the CDR3: TGTGCCAGCAGCCTTACACCTTTACGGGAAGCTTTCTTT. As protein: CASSLTPLREAFF.

J is TRBJ2-3 and V is TRBV5-5; D call uncertain. The CDR3 runs 17 residues. V was trimmed by 6 bases and J by 0 bases, leaving 20 bases between them. Per the germline V gene, CDR1 is SGHKS and CDR2 is YYEKEE (reference sequence). The CDR3 region has the DNA TGTGCCAGCACCGTGGCCAGCATCCCATCTAGCACAGATACGCAGTATTTT. Residues: CASTVASIPSSTDTQYF.